This T cell receptor (beta chain) appears in the sequencing data of a study of blood T cell repertoires in COVID-19. Background on the study: Some COVID-19 samples were acute and others convalescent; all came from the United States, Italy and Spain.

The Seattle patients, enrolled during active infection, were followed longitudinally. TCRdb's table, derived via immunoSEQ multiplex PCR, lists solely in-frame clones and lacks some. The data contain 250,000 to 400,000 clones, under 90% of them singletons. The CDR3 covers 15 residues. V was trimmed by 2 bases and J by 6 bases, leaving 18 bases between them. Germline V gene lookup returns CDR1 SGHNT and CDR2 YYREEE (reference sequence). The clonotype comes from a woman aged 25 to 45 with COVID-19, enrolled during active disease. The chain links TRBV5-4 to TRBJ2-7; D is possibly TRBD2 (5 bases). The sequenced sample was peripheral blood. The CDR3 DNA reads as TGTGCCAGCAGCTTTCTGGGCTCCTTTGGGAGCGAGCAGTACTTC. Its protein is CASSFLGSFGSEQYF.